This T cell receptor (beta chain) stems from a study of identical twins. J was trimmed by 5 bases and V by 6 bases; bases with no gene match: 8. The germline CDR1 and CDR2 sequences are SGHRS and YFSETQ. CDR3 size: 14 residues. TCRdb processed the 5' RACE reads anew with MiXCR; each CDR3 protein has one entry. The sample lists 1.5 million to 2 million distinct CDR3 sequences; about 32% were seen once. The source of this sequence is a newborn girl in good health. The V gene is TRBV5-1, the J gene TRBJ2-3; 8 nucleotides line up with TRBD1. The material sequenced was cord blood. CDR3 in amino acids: CASTRWTGQDTQYF. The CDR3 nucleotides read TGCGCCAGCACCAGATGGACAGGGCAAGATACGCAGTATTTT. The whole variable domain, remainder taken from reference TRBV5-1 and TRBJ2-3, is KAGVTQTPRYLIKTRGQQVTLSCSPISGHRSVSWYQQTPGQGLQFLFEYFSETQRNKGNFPGRFSGRQFSNSRSEMNVSTLELGDSALYLCASTRWTGQDTQYFGPGTRLTVL.